One and the same sample provided the 20 T cell receptor beta chains below, sequenced in a study of PD-L1 blockade in urothelial cancer. Profiled with immunoSEQ multiplex PCR; TCRdb holds only in-frame clones, not every one. The sample contains some 100,000 clones, roughly nine tenths of which appear only once. Sequenced here: PBMCs, sampled around atezolizumab (anti-PD-L1) treatment. The receptors stem from a woman older than 75 with urothelial cancer.

This chain connects TRBV5-1 to TRBJ2-5; 7 nucleotides agree with TRBD2. CDR1 and CDR2 (germline): SGHRS, YFSETQ. This CDR3 contains 15 residues. V lost 4 bases and J lost 2; bases outside the gene matches: 8. The CDR3 spells CASSTGTRGQETQYF. For the CDR3, the DNA is TGCGCCAGCAGCACCGGGACGCGGGGGCAAGAGACCCAGTACTTC.

The V call is TRBV28, the J call TRBJ2-7, with TRBD2 as a possible D gene (5 bases). The germline V and J ends were trimmed by 1 base and 3 bases, with 10 bases remaining between them. The germline V gene encodes CDR1 MDHEN and CDR2 SYDVKM. The CDR3 runs 14 residues. CDR3 nucleotides: TGTGCCAGCAGTTTATCGGGAATCAACTACGAGCAGTACTTC. Its protein is CASSLSGINYEQYF.

The chain joins TRBV28 to TRBJ2-3; 9 bases match TRBD2. Germline loops: CDR1 MDHEN, CDR2 SYDVKM. CDR3 length: 16 amino acids. Trimming took 5 bases from V and 0 from J; bases not matched to a gene: 6. The CDR3 protein is CASSIVAGVSTDTQYF. The CDR3 DNA reads TGTGCCAGCAGTATTGTAGCGGGAGTTAGCACAGATACGCAGTATTTT.

J is TRBJ2-1 and V is TRBV28, with 8 bases aligning to TRBD2. CDR1 MDHEN and CDR2 SYDVKM come from the germline V gene. CDR3 size: 14 residues. The V segment lost 8 bases and the J segment 3 bases; nucleotides outside the gene matches: 6. The CDR3 DNA follows: TGTGCCAGCTGGGGGGCGGGGGGCTACAATGAGCAGTTCTTC. It translates to CASWGAGGYNEQFF. Full variable domain (outside the CDR3, taken from reference TRBV28 and TRBJ2-1): DVKVTQSSRYLVKRTGEKVFLECVQDMDHENMFWYRQDPGLGLRLIYFSYDVKMKEKGDIPEGYSVSREKKERFSLILESASTNQTSMYLCASWGAGGYNEQFFGPGTRLTVL.

The chain couples TRBV5-4 to TRBJ1-2, with TRBD1 matching 10 bases. The CDR3 length is 15 residues. Trimming at V came to 0 bases and at J to 7 bases, leaving 6 bases not matched to a gene. From germline, CDR1 is SGHNT and CDR2 YYREEE (reference sequence). The CDR3 sequence: CASSLGGTGAGGYTF. The DNA for the CDR3 is TGTGCCAGCAGCTTGGGAGGGACAGGGGCCGGTGGCTACACCTTC.

This rearrangement joins TRBV5-1 to TRBJ1-1; 7 bases line up with TRBD1. This CDR3 region has 14 residues. The germline CDR1 and CDR2 sequences are SGHRS and YFSETQ. J was trimmed by 3 bases and V by 3 bases; bases with no gene match: 5. CDR3 amino acids: CASSSGGRDTEAFF. The CDR3 DNA sequence: TGCGCCAGCAGCTCAGGGGGAAGAGACACTGAAGCTTTCTTT.

The V call is TRBV19, the J call TRBJ2-2; D is undetermined. The CDR3 length is 13 residues. Germline-derived CDR1 and CDR2 are LNHDA and SQIVND (reference sequence). Deletions cut 5 bases from V and 7 bases from J, with 11 bases between. The CDR3 bases are TGTGCCAGTAGTGTCCCGGGTGGCGGGGAGCTGTTTTTT. Its translation: CASSVPGGGELFF. The entire variable domain, with the rest obtained from reference TRBV19 and TRBJ2-2, is as follows: DGGITQSPKYLFRKEGQNVTLSCEQNLNHDAMYWYRQDPGQGLRLIYYSQIVNDFQKGDIAEGYSVSREKKESFPLTVTSAQKNPTAFYLCASSVPGGGELFFGEGSRLTVL.

The sample holds one count of this clone. The chain employs TRBV19 and TRBJ2-3, with D perhaps matching TRBD1 (5 bases). The CDR3 runs 15 residues. The germline V gene encodes CDR1 LNHDA and CDR2 SQIVND (reference sequence). V shed 5 bases and J shed 0 bases, with 12 bases lying between them. The CDR3 is CASSSPRVSTDTQYF. The CDR3 DNA reads TGTGCCAGTAGTTCACCCAGGGTCAGCACAGATACGCAGTATTTT.

The chain is built from TRBV9 and TRBJ1-1, with D perhaps TRBD1 (5 bases). CDR1 and CDR2 from the germline V gene are SGDLS and YYNGEE. The CDR3 runs 14 residues. Trimming shortened V by 3 bases and J by 3 bases, and 12 bases separated the two germline ends. The CDR3 nucleotides are TGTGCCAGCAGCGACCCCAGGGAGGACACTGAAGCTTTCTTT. It is translated as CASSDPREDTEAFF. Full variable domain (outside the CDR3, taken from reference TRBV9 and TRBJ1-1): DSGVTQTPKHLITATGQRVTLRCSPRSGDLSVYWYQQSLDQGLQFLIQYYNGEERAKGNILERFSAQQFPDLHSELNLSSLELGDSALYFCASSDPREDTEAFFGQGTRLTVV.

The rearrangement uses TRBV2 and TRBJ2-1; 7 bases match TRBD2. This CDR3 has 15 amino acids. Unmatched junction bases numbered 11, after V lost 8 bases and J lost 4 bases. The germline CDR1 and CDR2 sequences are SNHLY and FYNNEI. Here the CDR3 reads CASGGGTIGYNEQFF. The CDR3 bases are TGTGCCAGCGGAGGAGGGACTATAGGATACAATGAGCAGTTCTTC.

The chain uses TRBV7-2 and TRBJ2-7, with 9 bases matching TRBD1. This CDR3 is 16 amino acids long. Looked up from germline, CDR1 is SGHTA and CDR2 is FQGNSA. The ends lost 5 bases at V and 6 bases at J; junction bases unmatched: 14. For the CDR3, the DNA is TGTGCCAGCAGCCAGAACGCGGGACAGGGTTCTCTCGAGCAGTACTTC. Amino acid sequence: CASSQNAGQGSLEQYF. The variable domain in full, completed from reference TRBV7-2 and TRBJ2-7, reads GAGVSQSPSNKVTEKGKDVELRCDPISGHTALYWYRQSLGQGLEFLIYFQGNSAPDKSGLPSDRFSAERTGGSVSTLTIQRTQQEDSAVYLCASSQNAGQGSLEQYFGPGTRLTVT.

This chain uses TRBV6-6 with TRBJ2-7, with D possibly TRBD1 on 6 matching bases. The V and J ends lost 5 bases and 1 base respectively, with 15 bases between them. The CDR3 covers 15 residues. CDR1 is MNHNY, CDR2 SVGAGI, per germline (reference sequence). The CDR3 loop is CASSQDRSLSYEQYF. DNA of the CDR3: TGTGCCAGCAGTCAAGACAGGTCTTTATCCTACGAGCAGTACTTC.

The chain couples TRBV28 to TRBJ2-2; a weak D match, TRBD2 (5 bases). The V and J ends lost 7 bases and 0 bases respectively, with 9 bases between them. Germline lookup yields CDR1 MDHEN and CDR2 SYDVKM. The CDR3 contains 14 residues. CDR3 residues: CASTRGANTGELFF. The CDR3 DNA sequence: TGTGCCAGCACTCGGGGAGCGAACACCGGGGAGCTGTTTTTT.

This clone occurred once. The V gene is TRBV6-5, the J gene TRBJ2-1; D might be TRBD1 (6 bases). This CDR3 comprises 15 residues. Germline V gene data show CDR1 as MNHEY and CDR2 as SVGAGI. V was clipped by 6 bases and J by 1 base, with 13 bases between them. CDR3 nucleotide sequence: TGTGCCAGCAGGTCCACAGGGTGGTCCTACAATGAGCAGTTCTTC. Residues: CASRSTGWSYNEQFF.

The rearrangement joins TRBV28 to TRBJ1-5; 8 bases line up with TRBD1. Germline CDR1 is MDHEN and CDR2 is SYDVKM. V dropped 6 bases and J dropped 7; count of bases not matched to a gene: 8. The CDR3 sequence is 14 residues long. The CDR3 loop reads CASSRGQGKQPQHF. The CDR3 DNA is TGTGCCAGCAGCCGCGGACAGGGAAAACAGCCCCAGCATTTT.

The chain combines TRBV19 with TRBJ1-4, with TRBD1 identical over 10 bases. The germline V gene encodes CDR1 LNHDA and CDR2 SQIVND (reference sequence). Germline trimming cut 7 bases from V and 9 bases from J; bases unmatched to any gene: 8. The CDR3 runs to 14 residues. CDR3 nucleotides: TGTGCCAGTACCGCGGGGGGACAGGGGCAAAAACTGTTTTTT. Protein product: CASTAGGQGQKLFF. Full variable domain (outside the CDR3, taken from reference TRBV19 and TRBJ1-4): DGGITQSPKYLFRKEGQNVTLSCEQNLNHDAMYWYRQDPGQGLRLIYYSQIVNDFQKGDIAEGYSVSREKKESFPLTVTSAQKNPTAFYLCASTAGGQGQKLFFGSGTQLSVL.

This chain connects TRBV5-5 to TRBJ1-3; 8 bases map to TRBD1. The CDR3 sequence is 15 residues long. Losses at the gene ends were 1 base for V and 4 bases for J; bases not matched to a gene: 4. Germline V gene sequence: CDR1 SGHKS, CDR2 YYEKEE (reference sequence). The CDR3 bases are TGTGCCAGCAGCTTGCTTTCAGGGGGCGGAAACACCATATATTTT. Its protein product is CASSLLSGGGNTIYF.

The chain recombines TRBV27 with TRBJ2-1; D is possibly TRBD2 (7 bases). The CDR3 is 15 amino acids. Trimming took 4 bases from V and 4 from J, leaving 14 bases between them. The germline gives CDR1 MNHEY, CDR2 SMNVEV (reference sequence). DNA for the CDR3: TGTGCCAGCAGTTCCCCAGGGAGGGGGTACAATGAGCAGTTCTTC. Translation gives CASSSPGRGYNEQFF.

The J gene is TRBJ2-2, the V gene TRBV5-1, with TRBD2 matching over 15 bases. CDR1 and CDR2 (germline): SGHRS, YFSETQ. CDR3 length: 21 residues. The V segment lost 3 bases and the J segment 0 bases; nucleotides outside the gene matches: 12. The CDR3 is CASSWRGTGTSGRPNTGELFF. As DNA, the CDR3 is TGCGCCAGCAGCTGGAGGGGGACCGGGACTAGCGGGAGGCCGAACACCGGGGAGCTGTTTTTT.

CDR3 in amino acids: CASSPTGLGNIQYF. Written as DNA, the CDR3 is TGCGCCAGCAGCCCAACAGGGTTAGGAAACATTCAGTACTTC. The chain couples TRBV5-1 to TRBJ2-4, with D possibly TRBD1 on 6 matching bases. V gave up 4 bases and J gave up 6 bases, with 14 bases separating them. Germline CDR1 SGHRS, CDR2 YFSETQ. This CDR3 has 14 residues.